These T cell receptor beta chains were read from a single sample in a study of tissue T cells after allogeneic stem cell transplantation. Data came from immunoSEQ multiplex PCR; TCRdb stores just in-frame clones and leaves some out. This sample has some 43,000 clones; roughly 92% occur once, and the top ten carry under 4%. The sample here was blood, taken before transplantation. The receptors stem from a woman aged 40-69 years who later had graft-versus-host disease after an allogeneic stem cell transplant. Both conserved end residues are part of each CDR3. D genes are given only for firm matches. Clone size appears in some rows only: once, few, many, or a class for an expanded clone.

V gene	D gene	clone size	J gene	CDR3 DNA	CDR3 protein
TRBV5-1	-	-	TRBJ1-2	TGCGCCAGCAGCTTGCTGACACCAGACTATGGCTACACCTTC	CASSLLTPDYGYTF
TRBV13	-	-	TRBJ2-3	TGTGCCAGCAGCTCTATTAGCGGATCCGTTGGAGATACGCAGTATTTT	CASSSISGSVGDTQYF
TRBV7-2	TRBD2	-	TRBJ2-7	TGTGCCAGCAGCTTAGCAGCGGGAGGCTCCTACGAGCAGTACTTC	CASSLAAGGSYEQYF
TRBV5-4	-	once	TRBJ2-1	TGTGCCAGCAGGTTCGACAGGTCCTACAATGAGCAGTTCTTC	CASRFDRSYNEQFF
TRBV29-1	-	-	TRBJ2-7	TGCAGCGTTCGGAGCCCGGTGACCTACGAGCAGTACTTC	CSVRSPVTYEQYF
TRBV3-1/TRBV3-2	-	-	TRBJ1-2	TGTGCCAGCAGCCAGAGGCAGGGGAAGTATGGCTACACCTTC	CASSQRQGKYGYTF
TRBV28	-	-	TRBJ1-1	TGTGCCAGCAATCAGGACACAAACACTGAAGCTTTCTTT	CASNQDTNTEAFF
TRBV5-1	-	few	TRBJ2-1	TGCGCCAGCAGCTGGGGGAGTTCGTCCTACAATGAGCAGTTCTTC	CASSWGSSSYNEQFF
TRBV23-1	-	-	TRBJ1-1	TGCGCCAGCAGTCATTCTCCAGCCCCAAGGGGTTTGAACACTGAAGCTTTCTTT	CASSHSPAPRGLNTEAFF
TRBV5-8	-	few	TRBJ1-6	TGTGCCAGCAGCTGGGCCGAAGTCGATTATAATTCACCCCTCCACTTT	CASSWAEVDYNSPLHF
TRBV5-4	TRBD2	-	TRBJ2-5	TGTGCCAGCAGCTTGGTCAGAACTAGCGGGGTCCAAGAGACCCAGTACTTC	CASSLVRTSGVQETQYF
TRBV4-3	-	-	TRBJ2-2	TGCGCCAGCAGCCAAGTAAGGGGGACGAACACCGGGGAGCTGTTTTTT	CASSQVRGTNTGELFF
TRBV5-4	-	-	TRBJ2-7	TGTGCCAGCAGCTTAGGGGGAGGGCCACCCTACGAGCAGTACTTC	CASSLGGGPPYEQYF
TRBV25-1	-	-	TRBJ2-1	TGTGCCAGCGCTAGGTACAATGAGCAGTTCTTC	CASARYNEQFF
TRBV13	-	-	TRBJ1-2	TGTGCCAGCAGCTTTCGCCAGGAGTATGGCTACACCTTC	CASSFRQEYGYTF
TRBV5-1	TRBD1	-	TRBJ2-2	TGCGCCAGCACCATAGGACAGGGGGCTAACGGGGAGCTGTTTTTT	CASTIGQGANGELFF
TRBV6-4	-	-	TRBJ2-5	TGTGCCAGCAGTGCCCAGGGGGGGGAGACCCAGTACTTC	CASSAQGGETQYF
TRBV9	TRBD2	-	TRBJ2-3	TGTGCCAGCAGCGTCGGGTCTAGCGGAGCTAGCACAGATACGCAGTATTTT	CASSVGSSGASTDTQYF
TRBV7-2	-	once	TRBJ1-5	TGTGCCAGCAGCTTAAGCCAGAGCCCGAATCAGCCCCAGCATTTT	CASSLSQSPNQPQHF
TRBV29-1	-	-	TRBJ2-2	TGCAGCGCTCCCAGGGGCACCAACACCGGGGAGCTGTTTTTT	CSAPRGTNTGELFF
TRBV18	-	-	TRBJ1-5	TGTGCCAGCTCACCGGAGGGTCAGATCGAGCCCCAGCATTTT	CASSPEGQIEPQHF
TRBV11-3	-	-	TRBJ2-1	TGTGCCAGCAGCCGGTCAGGCGGCCTGAGGGAGCAGTTCTTC	CASSRSGGLREQFF
TRBV5-4	TRBD2	-	TRBJ2-3	TGTGCCAGCAGCTTAGCGGGAGGGCCCGCGGTGGGGAATACGCAGTATTTT	CASSLAGGPAVGNTQYF
TRBV29-1	TRBD2	-	TRBJ2-1	TGCAGCGTTACGGGGGGACGGTTCTCCTACAATGAGCAGTTCTTC	CSVTGGRFSYNEQFF
TRBV5-1	TRBD1	-	TRBJ2-1	TGCGCCAGCAGCTTGGAAAGGGGACAGGGGAGTAATGAGCAGTTCTTC	CASSLERGQGSNEQFF
TRBV29-1	TRBD2	-	TRBJ2-3	TGCAGCGTTGAAGATTCCGCGGGAGGGCGGAAAGATACGCAGTATTTT	CSVEDSAGGRKDTQYF
TRBV12-3/TRBV12-4	-	-	TRBJ1-2	TGTGCCAGCAGCCAGGGGAGGAACTATGGCTACACCTTC	CASSQGRNYGYTF
TRBV25-1	-	few	TRBJ1-6	TGTGCCAGCAGTGAACTATCCGGGGGATCACCCCTCCACTTT	CASSELSGGSPLHF
TRBV5-5	-	-	TRBJ2-7	TGTGCCAGCAGCTTGTTGGGTGCCGAGCAGTACTTC	CASSLLGAEQYF
TRBV6-5	TRBD1	-	TRBJ2-5	TGTGCCAGCAGCCTCACCCCACAGGGGTCGGAGACCCAGTACTTC	CASSLTPQGSETQYF
TRBV12-3/TRBV12-4	TRBD2	-	TRBJ2-5	TGTGCCAGCAACCTACTAGCGGAAGAGACCCAGTACTTC	CASNLLAEETQYF
TRBV18	-	-	TRBJ1-2	TGTGCCAGCTCACCGACCCAACAGGCCATTAACTATGGCTACACCTTC	CASSPTQQAINYGYTF
TRBV29-1	-	-	TRBJ1-5	TGCAGCGTTGCCCAACAGGGAGGCCCAGGCAATCAGCCCCAGCATTTT	CSVAQQGGPGNQPQHF
TRBV13	TRBD1	-	TRBJ2-7	TGTGCCAGCAGCTTAAGACAGGGAAGCTCCTACGAGCAGTACTTC	CASSLRQGSSYEQYF
TRBV6-1	-	-	TRBJ2-1	TGTGCCAGCAGTGAAACTCGGGGAGGTGAGCAGTTCTTC	CASSETRGGEQFF
TRBV10-1	-	large	TRBJ1-1	TGCGCCAGCAGTGAGTCTGAGGACAGCGGAGCTGAAGCTTTCTTT	CASSESEDSGAEAFF
TRBV7-9	-	-	TRBJ1-2	TGTGCCAGCAGCCCGACCGTTAACTATGGCTACACCTTC	CASSPTVNYGYTF
TRBV9	TRBD1	-	TRBJ2-2	TGTGCCAGCAGCCCAAGAAGGGGGCTGACCGGGGAGCTGTTTTTT	CASSPRRGLTGELFF
TRBV5-5	TRBD2	-	TRBJ2-5	TGTGCCAGCAGCATGTTTTCCCAGGGACTAGCGGGAGACCCAGAAGAGACCCAGTACTTC	CASSMFSQGLAGDPEETQYF
TRBV23-1	-	-	TRBJ1-5	TGCGCCAGCAGTCTAGAGGGGTCCGTTGGGAATCAGCCCCAGCATTTT	CASSLEGSVGNQPQHF
TRBV24-1	-	-	TRBJ1-6	TGTGCCACCATCGGAAGTAGTTCACCCCTCCACTTT	CATIGSSSPLHF
TRBV14	-	-	TRBJ2-2	TGTGCCAGCAGCCAAGCTGGCGGGGAGCTGTTTTTT	CASSQAGGELFF
TRBV25-1	TRBD2	-	TRBJ2-1	TGTGCCAGCAGCCCCGGGAGCGGGAGGTCAAGCGAGCAGTTCTTC	CASSPGSGRSSEQFF
TRBV4-3	TRBD2	-	TRBJ2-1	TGCGCCAGCAGCCAAGATCGGGGGGGGTTGCGGGTGGAGCAGTTCTTC	CASSQDRGGLRVEQFF
TRBV4-1	-	-	TRBJ2-7	TGCGCCAGCAGCCAAGAAAGGATGGTAGACGAGCAGTACTTC	CASSQERMVDEQYF
TRBV7-3	-	-	TRBJ2-7	TGTGCCAGCAGCCCCGGACCTATGGGCGAGCAGTACTTC	CASSPGPMGEQYF
TRBV6-5	-	-	TRBJ2-2	TGTGCCAGCAGGAGAGGGTCTGCCGGGGAGCTGTTTTTT	CASRRGSAGELFF
TRBV21-1	-	-	TRBJ1-2	TGTGCCAGCAGCAAAGTTATACGGCTAACATCGGATGGCTACACCTTC	CASSKVIRLTSDGYTF
TRBV12-3/TRBV12-4	-	once	TRBJ1-1	TGTGCCAGCAGTGCAATACAGGGATCTGAAGCTTTCTTT	CASSAIQGSEAFF
TRBV4-3	-	-	TRBJ1-5	TGCGCCAGCAGCCAAGACAGCCTGAGCAATCAGCCCCAGCATTTT	CASSQDSLSNQPQHF
TRBV18	-	-	TRBJ1-2	TGTGCCAGCTCAGGGGCTCAAGTTGATGGCTACACCTTC	CASSGAQVDGYTF
TRBV11-2	TRBD2	-	TRBJ2-5	TGTGCCAGCAGCTTAGGGGCCGGGAGGGTACGGGGAGAGACCCAGTACTTC	CASSLGAGRVRGETQYF
TRBV15	TRBD2	once	TRBJ2-3	TGTGCCACCAGCTTAGGGGTCGCGGGAGGGCAATATACGCAGTATTTT	CATSLGVAGGQYTQYF
TRBV19	-	-	TRBJ1-5	TGTGCCAGTAGTATGGGGAGCAATCAGCCCCAGCATTTT	CASSMGSNQPQHF
TRBV7-2	TRBD2	-	TRBJ2-1	TGTGCCAGCAGCTTAGTGGGAGGGCCCAACAATGAGCAGTTCTTC	CASSLVGGPNNEQFF